Listed here are 22 T cell receptor beta chains from one sample, sequenced in a study of T cell repertoires in cytomegalovirus infection. TCRdb re-analysed the reads in MiXCR, keeping a single row per CDR3 protein. This sample has 800,000 to 950,000 distinct CDR3 sequences, with 30% to 35% found just once. No cognate antigen is known for these TCRs. The source material was cultured CD8+ T cells from PBMCs, sampled from culture after CMV antigen stimulation. These receptors all come from a human donor in good health (CMV status not recorded). Some clones in this sample may be carry-over from other donors' samples.

The genes are TRBV20-1 and TRBJ2-3; no clear D gene. The CDR3 is made up of 15 amino acids. Germline assignment: CDR1 DFQATT and CDR2 SNEGSKA (reference sequence). V lost 4 bases to trimming and J lost 3 bases, with 17 bases between them. The CDR3 nucleotides read TGCAGTGCTAACCCTCCGGGCCCTGGGACAGATACGCAGTATTTT. The encoded protein is CSANPPGPGTDTQYF.

There are a few counts of this clonotype. The chain carries TRBV27 and TRBJ2-7; possibly TRBD1 for D (5 bases). From germline, CDR1 is MNHEY and CDR2 SMNVEV (reference sequence). Trimming stripped 0 bases from V and 6 bases from J, with 9 bases between. The CDR3 spans 13 residues. This chain's CDR3 is CASSLSPGPEQYF. Here the CDR3 DNA reads TGTGCCAGCAGTTTATCGCCAGGGCCCGAGCAGTACTTC.

This sequence joins TRBV5-6 and TRBJ1-1; D unresolved. The V and J ends lost 3 bases and 3 bases respectively, with 9 bases between them. This CDR3 region has 13 residues. Germline CDR1 and CDR2: SGHDT and YYEEEE. CDR3 bases: TGTGCCAGCAGCTCAGACACTTACACTGAAGCTTTCTTT. The encoded protein is CASSSDTYTEAFF.

In its sample, this clonotype was seen once. The rearrangement uses TRBV27 and TRBJ1-2; 9 bases line up with TRBD1. Germline-derived CDR1 and CDR2 are MNHEY and SMNVEV (reference sequence). The CDR3 is 16 amino acids. The J segment lost 1 base and the V segment lost 6 bases, leaving 9 bases of the junction unmatched. CDR3 loop: CASSRTGAAINYGYTF. CDR3 nucleotides: TGTGCCAGCAGCCGGACAGGGGCCGCCATTAACTATGGCTACACCTTC.

V is TRBV4-1 and J is TRBJ2-1; 10 nucleotides match TRBD1. After removal of 0 bases from V and 3 bases from J, the junction contained 5 bases not matched to a gene. The length of the CDR3 is 17 residues. CDR1 and CDR2 from the germline V gene are MGHRA and YSYEKL. Here the CDR3 DNA reads TGCGCCAGCAGCCAAGAGGCCGGACAGGGGGTCTACAATGAGCAGTTCTTC. Translation: CASSQEAGQGVYNEQFF.

This clonotype was counted only a few times. J is TRBJ1-1 and V is TRBV7-6, with no clear D. The CDR3 is 13 residues long. Germline V gene sequence: CDR1 SGHVS, CDR2 FNYEAQ. Trimming stripped 2 bases from V and 4 bases from J, with 8 bases between. CDR3 nucleotide sequence: TGTGCCAGCAGCTTAATCGCGAGCACTGAAGCTTTCTTT. Residues: CASSLIASTEAFF.

The rearrangement links TRBV9 to TRBJ1-1; TRBD1 is a possible D gene (5 bases). This CDR3 is built from 14 residues. V lost 0 bases to trimming and J lost 1 base, with 7 bases between them. Germline assignment: CDR1 SGDLS and CDR2 YYNGEE. The CDR3 protein is CASSVGQKNTEAFF. CDR3 sequence (DNA): TGTGCCAGCAGCGTAGGACAGAAGAACACTGAAGCTTTCTTT.

The DNA for the CDR3 is TGTGCCAGCAGCTCCTTATTACAGGGGGCCATGAACACTGAAGCTTTCTTT. Translated: CASSSLLQGAMNTEAFF. This sequence joins TRBV11-2 and TRBJ1-1, with TRBD1 matching over 9 bases. J was trimmed by 0 bases and V by 4 bases; bases with no gene match: 9. The CDR3 is 17 residues long. Germline V gene data show CDR1 as SGHAT and CDR2 as FQNNGV.

The chain joins TRBV25-1 to TRBJ2-3; 10 positions match TRBD1. Germline CDR1 reads MGHDK; CDR2 reads SYGVNS. This CDR3 has 14 residues. Trimming took 5 bases from V and 6 from J; bases not matched to a gene: 5. CDR3 residues: CASSMTGGIDTQYF. The CDR3 region has the DNA TGTGCCAGCAGTATGACAGGGGGCATTGATACGCAGTATTTT. Full variable domain (remainder filled in from reference TRBV25-1 and TRBJ2-3): EADIYQTPRYLVIGTGKKITLECSQTMGHDKMYWYQQDPGMELHLIHYSYGVNSTEKGDLSSESTVSRIRTEHFPLTLESARPSHTSQYLCASSMTGGIDTQYFGPGTRLTVL.

This clonotype was recorded a few times. The chain recombines TRBV28 with TRBJ2-5, with 7 positions matching TRBD1. J was trimmed by 5 bases and V by 3 bases; bases with no gene match: 9. Germline assignment: CDR1 MDHEN and CDR2 SYDVKM. CDR3 length: 15 amino acids. The CDR3 is CASSFRQGVGETQYF. In nucleotides, the CDR3 is TGTGCCAGCAGTTTTCGGCAGGGGGTTGGGGAGACCCAGTACTTC.

The chain is built from TRBV27 and TRBJ1-4, with no clear D. The last part of the DNA fits TRBJ2-2 better; the J call may be wrong. Germline V gives CDR1 MNHEY, CDR2 SMNVEV (reference sequence). The CDR3 has 11 residues. The CDR3 DNA reads as TGTGCCAGCAGTGTGGGGGGGGAGCTGTTTTTT. Amino acid sequence: CASSVGGELFF.

In the case of this clonotype: A read error is possible here, since a much larger clone lies one base away. The chain employs TRBV7-6 and TRBJ2-1, with D tentatively TRBD1 (7 bases). Germline V gene lookup returns CDR1 SGHVS and CDR2 FNYEAQ. This CDR3 has 17 residues. CDR3 sequence reads: CANSAKRGVKQGHGQFF. In DNA, the CDR3 is TGTGCCAACAGCGCCAAGAGGGGGGTTAAACAGGGGCACGGGCAGTTCTTC.

This clonotype was found a few times. The rearrangement links TRBV7-9 to TRBJ2-7; TRBD1 might be the D (6 bases). Germline values: CDR1 SEHNR, CDR2 FQNEAQ (reference sequence). Trimming stripped 7 bases from V and 3 bases from J, with 13 bases between. The CDR3 totals 13 residues. The CDR3 loop is CASIPRDNYEQYF. As DNA, the CDR3 is TGTGCCAGCATCCCTCGGGACAACTACGAGCAGTACTTC. The complete variable domain, with remaining parts taken from reference TRBV7-9 and TRBJ2-7, reads DTGVSQNPRHKITKRGQNVTFRCDPISEHNRLYWYRQTLGQGPEFLTYFQNEAQLEKSRLLSDRFSAERPKGSFSTLEIQRTEQGDSAMYLCASIPRDNYEQYFGPGTRLTVT.

The chain couples TRBV5-3 to TRBJ1-5; D call uncertain. TRBV5-3 is flagged as an ORF with uncertain function. V gave up 8 bases and J gave up 8 bases, with 20 bases separating them. The CDR3 sequence is 14 residues long. The CDR3 nucleotides read TGTGCCAGCAATCGGGTACAGCCAAGGGAGCCCCAGCATTTT. Amino acid sequence: CASNRVQPREPQHF.

Worth noting for this clonotype: A much larger clone is a single base away; this may be a read error. The CDR3 region is CASSLENGGYGYTF. CDR3 nucleotides: TGTGCCAGCAGCTTAGAAAATGGGGGCTATGGCTACACCTTC. The chain recombines TRBV7-6 with TRBJ1-2, with D possibly matching TRBD1 (5 bases). CDR1 and CDR2 from the germline V gene are SGHVS and FNYEAQ. Trimming shortened V by 1 base and J by 4 bases, and 10 bases separated the two germline ends. The length of the CDR3 is 14 residues.

This clonotype has just a few counts. V gene TRBV6-5 combines with J gene TRBJ2-7; D is undetermined. The CDR3 is made up of 14 amino acids. V was clipped by 5 bases and J by 4 bases, with 15 bases between them. Germline-derived CDR1 and CDR2 are MNHEY and SVGAGI. Here the CDR3 reads CASSPRQPWYEQYF. The CDR3 bases are TGTGCCAGCAGTCCACGGCAGCCGTGGTACGAGCAGTACTTC.

V gene TRBV12-3 or TRBV12-4 combines with J gene TRBJ1-2; 7 positions match TRBD1. The junction had 14 bases not matched to a gene; V was cut back by 4 bases and J by 6 bases. This CDR3 has 16 amino acids. The CDR3 bases are TGTGCCAGCAGTTACCCGGACAGGCTGCGGCGGGATGGCTACACCTTC. Its protein is CASSYPDRLRRDGYTF.

This rearrangement joins TRBV15 to TRBJ2-7, with TRBD1 identical over 7 bases. Germline CDR1 and CDR2: LNHNV and YYDKDF (reference sequence). The junction had 12 bases not matched to a gene; V was cut back by 5 bases and J by 5 bases. The CDR3 covers 15 residues. CDR3 region: CATSPRDRRPDEQYF. DNA of the CDR3: TGTGCCACCAGCCCCCGGGACAGAAGGCCTGACGAGCAGTACTTC.

This clonotype was detected a few times. The CDR3 DNA is TGTGCCAGCAGCCACGACGGAGGGGACTATGGCTACACCTTC. This gives the protein CASSHDGGDYGYTF. The rearrangement links TRBV6-1 to TRBJ1-2, with D tentatively TRBD1 (5 bases). The CDR3 has 14 amino acids. The germline V gene encodes CDR1 MNHNS and CDR2 SASEGT. The V end lost 6 bases, the J end lost 3 bases, and 14 bases lay between the germline ends.

Worth noting for this clonotype: The junction and the germline gene differ at one end; a read error may be behind it. The rearrangement joins TRBV6-2 or TRBV6-3 to TRBJ1-1; 8 nucleotides align to TRBD1. The V gene's germline CDR1 is MNHEY and CDR2 SVGEGT. This CDR3 has 15 residues. The CDR3 sequence: CVSSFGQGVNTEAFF. For the CDR3, the DNA is TGTGTCAGCAGCTTTGGACAGGGCGTGAACACTGAAGCTTTCTTT.

This chain connects TRBV12-3 or TRBV12-4 to TRBJ2-3; 7 positions agree with TRBD1. V shed 5 bases, J shed 1 base, and the junction held 12 bases outside the gene matches. CDR3 length: 17 residues. CDR3 sequence reads: CASSPPGRQGGTDTQYF. The CDR3 DNA is TGTGCCAGCAGTCCCCCGGGAAGACAGGGTGGCACAGATACGCAGTATTTT.

The rearrangement uses TRBV7-9 and TRBJ1-1; no definite D call. This CDR3 comprises 15 residues. V was shortened by 2 bases and J by 0 bases, with 10 bases between the two germline ends. Germline CDR1 reads SEHNR; CDR2 reads FQNEAQ (reference sequence). CDR3 region: CASSLRSSLNTEAFF. CDR3 sequence (DNA): TGTGCCAGCAGCTTACGGAGTAGTTTGAACACTGAAGCTTTCTTT.